This record looks at one T cell receptor (beta chain) sequence and its context. Its target is not known. The data originate from a study of T cells after yellow fever vaccination. At the level of the study: Any fraction with a low cell number was prepared using SMART-Seq v4 Ultra Low Input. Findings of the study overall: It was a small share of clonotypes that appeared in both CD4 and CD8 compartments.

A process of 5'RACE template switching, which added a universal primer site and UMIs, was used to make TCR cDNA. TCRdb re-derived calls from the 5' RACE reads in MiXCR, one entry per CDR3 protein. The table has a few hundred thousand distinct CDR3 sequences, roughly 4.8% seen once. This TCR derives from a man between 18 and 29 years old who received the YFV17D yellow fever vaccine. Material: CD4+ T cells sorted from PBMCs, obtained on the day of the yellow fever booster vaccination.

This CDR3 reads CASHLGPLGTDTQYF. Written as DNA, the CDR3 is TGCGCCAGCCATTTAGGTCCTTTGGGCACAGATACGCAGTATTTT. V is TRBV5-1 and J is TRBJ2-3, with D unclear. V dropped 7 bases and J dropped 1 base, with 16 bases sitting between them. The CDR3 contains 15 residues. Germline-derived CDR1 and CDR2 are SGHRS and YFSETQ.